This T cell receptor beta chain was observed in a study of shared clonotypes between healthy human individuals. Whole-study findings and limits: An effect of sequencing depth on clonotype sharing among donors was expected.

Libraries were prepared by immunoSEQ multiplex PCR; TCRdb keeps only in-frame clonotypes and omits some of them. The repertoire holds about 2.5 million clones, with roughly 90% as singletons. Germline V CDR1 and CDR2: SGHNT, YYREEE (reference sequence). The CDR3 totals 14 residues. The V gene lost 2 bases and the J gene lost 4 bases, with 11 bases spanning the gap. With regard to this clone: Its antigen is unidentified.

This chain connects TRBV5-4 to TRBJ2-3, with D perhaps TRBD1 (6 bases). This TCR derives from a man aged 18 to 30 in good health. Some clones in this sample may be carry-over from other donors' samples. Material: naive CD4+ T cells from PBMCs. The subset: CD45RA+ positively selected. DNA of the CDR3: TGTGCCAGCAGCTTAAAACAGGGCTCAGATACGCAGTATTTT. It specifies CASSLKQGSDTQYF.